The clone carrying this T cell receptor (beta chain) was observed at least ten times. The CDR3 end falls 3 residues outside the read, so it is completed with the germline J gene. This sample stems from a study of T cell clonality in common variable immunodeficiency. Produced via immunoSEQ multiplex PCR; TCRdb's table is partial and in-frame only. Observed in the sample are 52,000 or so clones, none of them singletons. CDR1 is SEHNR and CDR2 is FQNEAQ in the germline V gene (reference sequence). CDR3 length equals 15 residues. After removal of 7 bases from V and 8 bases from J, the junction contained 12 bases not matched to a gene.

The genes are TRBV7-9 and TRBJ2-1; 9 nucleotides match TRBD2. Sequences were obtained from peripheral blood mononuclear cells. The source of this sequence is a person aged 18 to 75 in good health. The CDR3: CASTFASGIRDEQFF. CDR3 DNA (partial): TGTGCCAGCACCTTCGCTAGCGGGATTCGGGATGAG.